This paragraph covers one TCR beta chain sequence. Its antigen is undetermined. Combining a sample-barcoded 5' primer with a J-beta primer mix, a second PCR ran for roughly 7 to 12 cycles. MiXCR was run by TCRdb on the 5' RACE reads, yielding one entry per CDR3 protein. The sample yields 700,000 to 900,000 distinct CDR3 sequences, about 55% seen once. This specimen comes from a study of blood T cells in healthy people across ages. Study conclusions and caveats: Higher diversity and more naive CD4+ cells were features of long-lived donors, compared to aged donors.

Ranging in age from about 6 to 95, the donors were healthy Caucasian individuals from Russia. This clonotype originated in a man of 80 years or more in good health. The sample was blood.

The CDR3 nucleotides read TGTGCCAGCAGTTTAATAGGGGTAGGGGCTGAAGCTTTCTTT. It encodes CASSLIGVGAEAFF. The chain is built from TRBV12-3 or TRBV12-4 and TRBJ1-1; D perhaps matches TRBD1 (5 bases). Trimming took off 2 bases at V and 6 bases at J, with 13 bases between the two ends. CDR3 size: 14 residues.